This TCR beta chain was found in a study of blood T cell repertoires in COVID-19. Losses at the gene ends were 4 bases for V and 1 base for J; bases not matched to a gene: 6. The CDR3 is made up of 15 amino acids. Germline CDR1 and CDR2: SGHNT and YYREEE (reference sequence). Libraries were prepared by immunoSEQ multiplex PCR; TCRdb keeps only in-frame clonotypes and omits some of them. The repertoire includes about 250,000 clones, about 82% of them detected once, and approximately 5.5% sits in the top ten. Sequencing was done on a sample of peripheral blood. The gene calls are TRBV5-4 and TRBJ1-2, with 8 bases matching TRBD1. This TCR derives from a woman aged 80 or over with COVID-19, enrolled during active disease. CDR3 loop: CASSPDRAFNYGYTF. CDR3 nucleotides: TGTGCCAGCAGCCCGGACAGGGCGTTTAACTATGGCTACACCTTC.